The 3 T cell receptor beta chains listed next were all sequenced from one sample in a study of cytomegalovirus exposure and HLA in healthy donors. Primers included in the PCR were 60 Vbeta and 13 Jbeta primers. The assay was immunoSEQ multiplex PCR, and TCRdb's table has in-frame clones only and misses some. The sample has 80,000 to 100,000 clones; around 68% are singletons. What was sequenced was PBMCs. These receptors all stem from a man aged 50-60 years in good health and CMV-seronegative.

The chain employs TRBV6-1 and TRBJ2-5; 9 nucleotides agree with TRBD2. CDR1 MNHNS and CDR2 SASEGT come from the germline V gene. The CDR3 contains 15 residues. With V trimmed by 10 bases and J by 4 bases, 13 bases remained unmatched. CDR3 sequence: CATPISSGVVETQYF. As DNA, the CDR3 is TGTGCCACCCCAATTTCTAGCGGGGTTGTAGAGACCCAGTACTTC.

This clone was detected only a few times. The V and J genes are TRBV5-1 and TRBJ2-6; 7 bases agree with TRBD2. Looked up from germline, CDR1 is SGHRS and CDR2 is YFSETQ. CDR3 size: 17 residues. J was trimmed by 0 bases and V by 3 bases; bases with no gene match: 6. The CDR3 region is CASSSDGGYSGANVLTF. Written as DNA, the CDR3 is TGCGCCAGCAGCTCGGACGGGGGGTACTCTGGGGCCAACGTCCTGACTTTC.

This chain connects TRBV5-1 to TRBJ2-2, with 10 bases lining up with TRBD2. CDR1 SGHRS and CDR2 YFSETQ come from the germline V gene. CDR3 size: 14 residues. Losses at the gene ends were 6 bases for V and 4 bases for J; bases not matched to a gene: 3. The CDR3 loop is CASNGLAATGELFF. The CDR3 bases are TGCGCCAGCAATGGACTAGCGGCCACCGGGGAGCTGTTTTTT.